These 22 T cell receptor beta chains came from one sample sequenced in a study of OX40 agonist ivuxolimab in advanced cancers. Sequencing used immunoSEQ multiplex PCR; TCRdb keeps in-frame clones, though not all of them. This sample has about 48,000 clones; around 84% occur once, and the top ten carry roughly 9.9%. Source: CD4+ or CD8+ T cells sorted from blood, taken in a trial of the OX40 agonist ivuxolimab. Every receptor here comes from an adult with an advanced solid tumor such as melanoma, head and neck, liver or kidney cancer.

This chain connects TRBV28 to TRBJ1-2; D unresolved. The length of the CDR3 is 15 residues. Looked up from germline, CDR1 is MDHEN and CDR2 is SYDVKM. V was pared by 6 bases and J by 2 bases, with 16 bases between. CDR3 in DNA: TGTGCCAGCAGGCCGCCGATAGGACGGAACTATGGCTACACCTTC. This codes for CASRPPIGRNYGYTF.

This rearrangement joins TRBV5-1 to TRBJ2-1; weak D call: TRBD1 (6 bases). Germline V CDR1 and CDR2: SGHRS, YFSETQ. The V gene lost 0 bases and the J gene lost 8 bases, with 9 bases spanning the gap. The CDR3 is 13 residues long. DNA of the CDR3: TGCGCCAGCAGCTTGGTACAGGGTCATGAGCAGTTCTTC. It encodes CASSLVQGHEQFF. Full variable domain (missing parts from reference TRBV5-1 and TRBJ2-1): KAGVTQTPRYLIKTRGQQVTLSCSPISGHRSVSWYQQTPGQGLQFLFEYFSETQRNKGNFPGRFSGRQFSNSRSEMNVSTLELGDSALYLCASSLVQGHEQFFGPGTRLTVL.

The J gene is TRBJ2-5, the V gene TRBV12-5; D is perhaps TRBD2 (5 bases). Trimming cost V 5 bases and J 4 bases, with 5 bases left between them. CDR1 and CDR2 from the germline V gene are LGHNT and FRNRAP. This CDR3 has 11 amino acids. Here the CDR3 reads CASGGGETQYF. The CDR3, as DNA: TGTGCTAGTGGTGGAGGAGAGACCCAGTACTTC.

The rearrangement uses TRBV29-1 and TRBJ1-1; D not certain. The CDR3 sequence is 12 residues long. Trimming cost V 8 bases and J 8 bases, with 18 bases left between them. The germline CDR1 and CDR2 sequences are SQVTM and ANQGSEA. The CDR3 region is CSSYSGQQEAFF. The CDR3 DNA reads TGCAGCTCATACAGCGGTCAGCAAGAAGCTTTCTTT.

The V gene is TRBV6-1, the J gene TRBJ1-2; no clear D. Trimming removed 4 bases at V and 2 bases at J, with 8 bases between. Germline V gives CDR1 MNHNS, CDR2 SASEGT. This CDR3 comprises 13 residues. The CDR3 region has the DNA TGTGCCAGCAGTGCAACGGTCAACTATGGCTACACCTTC. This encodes CASSATVNYGYTF.

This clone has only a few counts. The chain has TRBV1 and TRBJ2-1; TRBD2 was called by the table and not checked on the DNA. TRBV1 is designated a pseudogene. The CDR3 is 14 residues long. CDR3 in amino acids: CTSPGLAGYNEQFF. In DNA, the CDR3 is TGCACCAGCCCGGGACTAGCGGGTTACAATGAGCAGTTCTTC.

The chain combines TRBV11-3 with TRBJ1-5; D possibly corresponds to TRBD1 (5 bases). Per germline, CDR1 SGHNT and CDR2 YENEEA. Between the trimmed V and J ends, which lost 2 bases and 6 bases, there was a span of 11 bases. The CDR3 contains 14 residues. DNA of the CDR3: TGTGCCAGCAGCTTAACAGGATCTGTTCAGCCCCAGCATTTT. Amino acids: CASSLTGSVQPQHF.

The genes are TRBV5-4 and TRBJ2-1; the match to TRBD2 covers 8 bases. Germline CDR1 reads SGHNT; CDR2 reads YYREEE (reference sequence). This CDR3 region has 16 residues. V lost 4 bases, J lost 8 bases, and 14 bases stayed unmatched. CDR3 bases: TGTGCCAGCAGCCCGTACGGCGGGAGGTTCGCGGATGAGCAGTTCTTC. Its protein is CASSPYGGRFADEQFF.

The CDR3 region is CASSRDPSSYNEQFF. Here the CDR3 DNA reads TGTGCCAGCAGCCGGGATCCGAGCTCCTACAATGAGCAGTTCTTC. The chain is built from TRBV6-5 and TRBJ2-1; D may be TRBD2 (5 bases). The CDR3 has 15 residues. Germline V gives CDR1 MNHEY, CDR2 SVGAGI. The V end was cut by 6 bases, the J end by 0 bases, with 12 bases between.

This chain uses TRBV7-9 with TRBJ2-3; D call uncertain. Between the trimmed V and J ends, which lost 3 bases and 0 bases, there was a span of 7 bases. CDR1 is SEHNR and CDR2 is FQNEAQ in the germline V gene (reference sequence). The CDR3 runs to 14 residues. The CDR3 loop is CASSFEESTDTQYF. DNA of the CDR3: TGTGCCAGCAGCTTTGAGGAGAGCACAGATACGCAGTATTTT.

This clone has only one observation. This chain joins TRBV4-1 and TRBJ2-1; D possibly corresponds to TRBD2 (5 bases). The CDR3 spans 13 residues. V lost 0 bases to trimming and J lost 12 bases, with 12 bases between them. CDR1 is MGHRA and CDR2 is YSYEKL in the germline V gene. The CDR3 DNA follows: TGCGCCAGCAGCCAAGATCCCGGGGTTATGCAGTTCTTC. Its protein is CASSQDPGVMQFF.

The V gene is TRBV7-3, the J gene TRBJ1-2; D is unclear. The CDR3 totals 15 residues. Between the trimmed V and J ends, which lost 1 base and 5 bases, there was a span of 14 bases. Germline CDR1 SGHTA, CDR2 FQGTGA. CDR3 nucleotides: TGTGCCAGCAGCTTAAAAAGTGGAGTAATTTATGGCTACACCTTC. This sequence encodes CASSLKSGVIYGYTF.

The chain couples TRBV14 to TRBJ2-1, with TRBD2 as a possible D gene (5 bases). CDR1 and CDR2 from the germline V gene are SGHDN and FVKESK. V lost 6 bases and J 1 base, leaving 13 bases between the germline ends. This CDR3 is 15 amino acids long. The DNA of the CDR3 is TGTGCCAGCAGTGGGGTGAGCGGTTCCTACAATGAGCAGTTCTTC. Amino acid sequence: CASSGVSGSYNEQFF.

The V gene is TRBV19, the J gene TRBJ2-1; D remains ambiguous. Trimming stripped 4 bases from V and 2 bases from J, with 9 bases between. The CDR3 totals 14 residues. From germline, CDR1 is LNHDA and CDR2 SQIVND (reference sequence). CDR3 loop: CASSTRTPYNEQFF. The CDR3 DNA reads TGTGCCAGTAGTACGCGGACCCCCTACAATGAGCAGTTCTTC.

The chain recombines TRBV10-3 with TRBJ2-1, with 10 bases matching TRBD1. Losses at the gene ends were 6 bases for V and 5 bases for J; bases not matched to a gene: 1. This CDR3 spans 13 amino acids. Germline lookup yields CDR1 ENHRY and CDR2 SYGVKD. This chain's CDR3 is CAISGTGDNEQFF. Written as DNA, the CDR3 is TGTGCCATCAGCGGGACAGGGGACAATGAGCAGTTCTTC.

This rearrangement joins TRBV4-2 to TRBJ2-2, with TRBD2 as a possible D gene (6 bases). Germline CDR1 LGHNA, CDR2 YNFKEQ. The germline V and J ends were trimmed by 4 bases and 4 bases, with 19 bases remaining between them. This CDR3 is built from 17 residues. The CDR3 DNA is TGTGCCAGCAGCCCATCTTCGGGAGAGGAACGCACCGGGGAGCTGTTTTTT. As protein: CASSPSSGEERTGELFF.

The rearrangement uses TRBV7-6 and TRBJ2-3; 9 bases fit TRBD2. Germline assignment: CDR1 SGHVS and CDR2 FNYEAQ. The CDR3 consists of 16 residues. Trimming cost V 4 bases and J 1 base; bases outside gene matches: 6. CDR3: CASSSISGSRTDTQYF. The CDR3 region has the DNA TGTGCCAGCAGCTCGATTAGCGGGAGCCGCACAGATACGCAGTATTTT. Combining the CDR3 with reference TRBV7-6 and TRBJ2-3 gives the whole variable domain GAGVSQSPRYKVTKRGQDVALRCDPISGHVSLYWYRQALGQGPEFLTYFNYEAQQDKSGLPNDRFSAERPEGSISTLTIQRTEQRDSAMYRCASSSISGSRTDTQYFGPGTRLTVL.

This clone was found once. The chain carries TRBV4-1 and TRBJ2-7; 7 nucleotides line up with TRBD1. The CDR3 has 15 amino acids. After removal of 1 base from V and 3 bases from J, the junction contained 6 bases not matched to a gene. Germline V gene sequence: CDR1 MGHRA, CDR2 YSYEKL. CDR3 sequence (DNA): TGCGCCAGCAGCCAAGCCCCGGGACAGCTCTACGAGCAGTACTTC. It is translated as CASSQAPGQLYEQYF.

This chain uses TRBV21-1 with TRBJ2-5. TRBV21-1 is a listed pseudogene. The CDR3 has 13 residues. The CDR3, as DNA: TGTGCCAGCAGCACCTTGAGGGGCGAGACCCAGTACTTC. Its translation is CASSTLRGETQYF.

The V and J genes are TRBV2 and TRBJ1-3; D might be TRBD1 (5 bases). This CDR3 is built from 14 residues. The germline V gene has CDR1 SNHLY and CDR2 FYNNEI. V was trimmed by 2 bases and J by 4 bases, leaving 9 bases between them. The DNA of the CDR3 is TGTGCCAGCAGTGAAAGCAGGGTCGGAAACACCATATATTTT. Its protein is CASSESRVGNTIYF.

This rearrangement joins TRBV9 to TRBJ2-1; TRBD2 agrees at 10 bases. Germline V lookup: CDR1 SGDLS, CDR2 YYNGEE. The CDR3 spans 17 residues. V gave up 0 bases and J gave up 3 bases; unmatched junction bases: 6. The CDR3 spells CASSVEDSGRYYNEQFF. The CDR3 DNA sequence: TGTGCCAGCAGCGTAGAGGATAGCGGGAGGTACTACAATGAGCAGTTCTTC. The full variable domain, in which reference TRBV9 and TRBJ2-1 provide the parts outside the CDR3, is DSGVTQTPKHLITATGQRVTLRCSPRSGDLSVYWYQQSLDQGLQFLIQYYNGEERAKGNILERFSAQQFPDLHSELNLSSLELGDSALYFCASSVEDSGRYYNEQFFGPGTRLTVL.

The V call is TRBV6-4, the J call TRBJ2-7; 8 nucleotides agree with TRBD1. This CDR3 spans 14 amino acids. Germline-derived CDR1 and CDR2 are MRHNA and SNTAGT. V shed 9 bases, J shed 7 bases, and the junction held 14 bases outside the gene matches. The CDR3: CARAPRTGWWEQYF. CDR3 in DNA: TGTGCCAGGGCCCCCCGGACAGGGTGGTGGGAGCAGTACTTC.